Listed here is a single TCR beta chain. Antigen: not known. The entry originates in a study of tumor-infiltrating lymphocytes in localized non-small cell lung cancer. General observations from the study: Not all patients were TCR sequenced, owing to tissue quantity.

Germline loops: CDR1 MNHNS, CDR2 SASEGT. V shed 7 bases, J shed 1 base, and the junction held 5 bases outside the gene matches. This CDR3 contains 14 residues. Libraries were prepared by immunoSEQ multiplex PCR; TCRdb keeps only in-frame clonotypes and omits some of them. The data contain under 8,500 clones, roughly 74% of them singletons. This rearrangement joins TRBV6-1 to TRBJ2-7; 9 bases map to TRBD1. This receptor was identified in a human donor with non-small cell lung cancer. Sample: lung tumor tissue. The CDR3 sequence: CASKKDRGSYEQYF. DNA for the CDR3: TGTGCCAGCAAGAAGGACAGGGGATCCTACGAGCAGTACTTC.